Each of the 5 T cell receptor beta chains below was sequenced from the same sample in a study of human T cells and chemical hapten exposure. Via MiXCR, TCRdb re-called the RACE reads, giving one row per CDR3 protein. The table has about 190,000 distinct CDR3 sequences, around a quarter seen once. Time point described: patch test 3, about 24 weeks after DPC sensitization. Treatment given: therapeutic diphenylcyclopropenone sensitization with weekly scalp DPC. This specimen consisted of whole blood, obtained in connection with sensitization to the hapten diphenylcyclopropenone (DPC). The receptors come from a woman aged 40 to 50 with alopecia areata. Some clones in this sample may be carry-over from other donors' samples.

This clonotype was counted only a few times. The CDR3 loop reads CASIQGGSPLHF. The CDR3 bases are TGTGCCAGCATCCAGGGCGGCTCACCCCTCCACTTT. This chain joins TRBV6-6 and TRBJ1-6; a possible D gene is TRBD1 (5 bases). V gave up 7 bases and J gave up 10 bases, with 11 bases separating them. The germline V gene encodes CDR1 MNHNY and CDR2 SVGAGI (reference sequence). This CDR3 region has 12 residues.

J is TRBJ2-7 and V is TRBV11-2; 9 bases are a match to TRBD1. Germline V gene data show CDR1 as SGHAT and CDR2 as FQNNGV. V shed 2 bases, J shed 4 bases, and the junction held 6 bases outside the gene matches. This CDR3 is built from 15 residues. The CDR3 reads CASSLLGQGKYEQYF. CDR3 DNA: TGTGCCAGCAGCTTACTCGGACAGGGGAAGTACGAGCAGTACTTC.

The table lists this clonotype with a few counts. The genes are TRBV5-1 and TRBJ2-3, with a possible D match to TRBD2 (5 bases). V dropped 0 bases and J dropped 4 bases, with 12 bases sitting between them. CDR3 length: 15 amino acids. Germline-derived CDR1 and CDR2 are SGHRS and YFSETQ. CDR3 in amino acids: CASSLAGKSADTQYF. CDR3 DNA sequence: TGCGCCAGCAGCTTGGCGGGAAAAAGCGCAGATACGCAGTATTTT. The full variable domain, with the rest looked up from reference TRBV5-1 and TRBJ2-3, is KAGVTQTPRYLIKTRGQQVTLSCSPISGHRSVSWYQQTPGQGLQFLFEYFSETQRNKGNFPGRFSGRQFSNSRSEMNVSTLELGDSALYLCASSLAGKSADTQYFGPGTRLTVL.

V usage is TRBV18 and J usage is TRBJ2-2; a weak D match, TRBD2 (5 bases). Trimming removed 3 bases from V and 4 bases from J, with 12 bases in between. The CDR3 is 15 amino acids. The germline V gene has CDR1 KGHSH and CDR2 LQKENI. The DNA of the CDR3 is TGTGCCAGCTCACCTGGGAGCGGAGCCACCGGGGAGCTGTTTTTT. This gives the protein CASSPGSGATGELFF. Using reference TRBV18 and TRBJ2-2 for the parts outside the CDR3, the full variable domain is NAGVMQNPRHLVRRRGQEARLRCSPMKGHSHVYWYRQLPEEGLKFMVYLQKENIIDESGMPKERFSAEFPKEGPSILRIQQVVRGDSAAYFCASSPGSGATGELFFGEGSRLTVL.

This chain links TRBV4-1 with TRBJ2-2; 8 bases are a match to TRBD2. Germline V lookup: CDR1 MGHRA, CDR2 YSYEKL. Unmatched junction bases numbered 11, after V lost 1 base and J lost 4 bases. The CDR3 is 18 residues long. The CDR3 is CASSQGSGTESGTGELFF. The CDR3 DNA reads TGCGCCAGCAGCCAAGGTAGCGGGACCGAATCAGGCACCGGGGAGCTGTTTTTT.